This T cell receptor (beta chain) was recorded in a study of metastatic and nonmetastatic thyroid tumors. Only a few counts were recorded for this clone. TCRdb re-clonotyped the PCR reads through MiXCR. The table lists around 29,000 clones, 20% to 25% of them singletons. Thyroid surgery was performed in patients who had received no treatment beforehand. This clonotype was sampled from a female donor with papillary thyroid cancer or a benign thyroid nodule (not recorded which). Some clones in this sample may be carry-over from other donors' samples. Sample: blood.

In nucleotides, the CDR3 is TGTGCCAGCAGTTACCCACCCGGGGGGGCCAGGGAGCTGTTTTTT. Its translation: CASSYPPGGARELFF. The chain links TRBV6-6 to TRBJ2-2; 8 positions match TRBD2. The trim removed 2 bases at V and 9 bases at J, leaving 8 bases unmatched. The CDR3 covers 15 residues. Germline V gene lookup returns CDR1 MNHNY and CDR2 SVGAGI (reference sequence).